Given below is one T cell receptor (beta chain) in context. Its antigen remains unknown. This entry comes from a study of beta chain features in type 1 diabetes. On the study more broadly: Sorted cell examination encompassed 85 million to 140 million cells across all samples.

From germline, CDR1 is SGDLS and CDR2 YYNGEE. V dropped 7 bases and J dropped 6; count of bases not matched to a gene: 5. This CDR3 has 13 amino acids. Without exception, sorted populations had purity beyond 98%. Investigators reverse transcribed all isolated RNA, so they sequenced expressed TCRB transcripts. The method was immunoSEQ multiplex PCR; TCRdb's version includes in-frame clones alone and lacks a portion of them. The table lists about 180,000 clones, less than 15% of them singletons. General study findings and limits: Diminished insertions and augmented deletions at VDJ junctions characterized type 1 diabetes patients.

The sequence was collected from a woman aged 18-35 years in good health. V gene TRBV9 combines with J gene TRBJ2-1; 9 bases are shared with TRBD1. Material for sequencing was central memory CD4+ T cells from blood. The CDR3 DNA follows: TGTGCCAGCGGGGGGGACAGGGTCAATGAGCAGTTCTTC. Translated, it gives CASGGDRVNEQFF.